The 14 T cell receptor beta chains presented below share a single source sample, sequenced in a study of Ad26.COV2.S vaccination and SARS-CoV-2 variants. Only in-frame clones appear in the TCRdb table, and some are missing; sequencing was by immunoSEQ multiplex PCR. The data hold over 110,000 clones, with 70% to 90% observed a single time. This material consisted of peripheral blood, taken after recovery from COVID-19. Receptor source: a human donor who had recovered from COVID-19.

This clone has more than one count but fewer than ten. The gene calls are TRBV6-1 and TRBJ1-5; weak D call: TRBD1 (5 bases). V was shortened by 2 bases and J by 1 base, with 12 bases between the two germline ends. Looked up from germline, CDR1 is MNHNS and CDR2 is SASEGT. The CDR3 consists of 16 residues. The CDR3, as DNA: TGTGCCAGCAGTGAATCATGGGGGGGAAGCAATCAGCCCCAGCATTTT. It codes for CASSESWGGSNQPQHF.

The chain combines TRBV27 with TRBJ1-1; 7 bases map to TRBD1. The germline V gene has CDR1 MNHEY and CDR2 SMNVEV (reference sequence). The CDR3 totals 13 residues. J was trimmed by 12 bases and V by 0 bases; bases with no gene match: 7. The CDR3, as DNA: TGTGCCAGCAGTTTATCTTCTTCAGGGGGAACTTTCTTT. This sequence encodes CASSLSSSGGTFF.

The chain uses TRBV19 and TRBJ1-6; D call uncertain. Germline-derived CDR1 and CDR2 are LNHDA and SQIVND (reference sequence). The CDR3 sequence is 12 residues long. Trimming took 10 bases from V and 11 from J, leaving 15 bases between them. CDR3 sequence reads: CATRSGGTPLHF. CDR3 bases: TGTGCCACCCGGTCGGGCGGGACACCCCTCCACTTT.

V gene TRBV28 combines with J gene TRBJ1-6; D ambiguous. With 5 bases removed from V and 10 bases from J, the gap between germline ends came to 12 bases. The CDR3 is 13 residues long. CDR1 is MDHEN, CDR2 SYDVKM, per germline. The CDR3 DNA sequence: TGTGCCAGCAGTCCCTTCCTTTTATCACCCCTCCACTTT. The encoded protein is CASSPFLLSPLHF.

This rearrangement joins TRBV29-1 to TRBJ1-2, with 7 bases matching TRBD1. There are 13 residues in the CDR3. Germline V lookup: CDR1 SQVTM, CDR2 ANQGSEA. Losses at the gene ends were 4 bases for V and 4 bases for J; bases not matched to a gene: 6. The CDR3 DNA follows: TGCAGCGTTGTTTTAGGGGGCGTCTATGGCTACACCTTC. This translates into CSVVLGGVYGYTF.

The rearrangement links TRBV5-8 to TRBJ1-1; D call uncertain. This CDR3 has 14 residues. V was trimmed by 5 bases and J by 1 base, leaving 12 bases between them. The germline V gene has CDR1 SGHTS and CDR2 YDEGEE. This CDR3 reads CASSLQITNTEAFF. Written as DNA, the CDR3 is TGTGCCAGCAGTCTGCAGATCACGAACACTGAAGCTTTCTTT. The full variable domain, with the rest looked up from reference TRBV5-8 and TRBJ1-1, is EAGVTQSPTHLIKTRGQQATLRCSPISGHTSVYWYQQALGLGLQFLLWYDEGEERNRGNFPPRFSGRQFPNYSSELNVNALELEDSALYLCASSLQITNTEAFFGQGTRLTVV.

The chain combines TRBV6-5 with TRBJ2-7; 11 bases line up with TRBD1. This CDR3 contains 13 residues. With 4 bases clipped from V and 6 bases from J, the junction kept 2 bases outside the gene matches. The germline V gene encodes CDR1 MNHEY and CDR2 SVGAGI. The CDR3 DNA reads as TGTGCCAGCAGTTGGGGGACAGGGGGCGAGCAGTACTTC. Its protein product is CASSWGTGGEQYF.

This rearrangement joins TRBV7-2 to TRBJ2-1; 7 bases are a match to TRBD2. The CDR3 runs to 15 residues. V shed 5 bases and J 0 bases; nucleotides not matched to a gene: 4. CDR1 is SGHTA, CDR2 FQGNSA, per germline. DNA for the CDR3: TGTGCCAGCAGCCCCGGGGGGAGCTCCTACAATGAGCAGTTCTTC. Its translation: CASSPGGSSYNEQFF. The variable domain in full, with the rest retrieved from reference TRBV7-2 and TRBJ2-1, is GAGVSQSPSNKVTEKGKDVELRCDPISGHTALYWYRQSLGQGLEFLIYFQGNSAPDKSGLPSDRFSAERTGGSVSTLTIQRTQQEDSAVYLCASSPGGSSYNEQFFGPGTRLTVL.

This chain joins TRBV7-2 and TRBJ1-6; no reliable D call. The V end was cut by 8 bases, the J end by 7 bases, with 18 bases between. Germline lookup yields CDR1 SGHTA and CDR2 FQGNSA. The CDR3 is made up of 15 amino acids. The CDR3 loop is CASCPLWVGNSPLHF. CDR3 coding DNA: TGTGCCAGCTGCCCTTTATGGGTCGGGAATTCACCCCTCCACTTT.

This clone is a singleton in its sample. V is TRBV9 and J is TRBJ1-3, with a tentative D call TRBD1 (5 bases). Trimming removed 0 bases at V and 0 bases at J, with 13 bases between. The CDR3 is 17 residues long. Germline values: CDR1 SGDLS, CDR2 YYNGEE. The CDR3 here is CASSVGGEGISGNTIYF. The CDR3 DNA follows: TGTGCCAGCAGCGTAGGAGGGGAAGGGATCTCTGGAAACACCATATATTTT. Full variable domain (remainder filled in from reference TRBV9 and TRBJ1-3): DSGVTQTPKHLITATGQRVTLRCSPRSGDLSVYWYQQSLDQGLQFLIQYYNGEERAKGNILERFSAQQFPDLHSELNLSSLELGDSALYFCASSVGGEGISGNTIYFGEGSWLTVV.

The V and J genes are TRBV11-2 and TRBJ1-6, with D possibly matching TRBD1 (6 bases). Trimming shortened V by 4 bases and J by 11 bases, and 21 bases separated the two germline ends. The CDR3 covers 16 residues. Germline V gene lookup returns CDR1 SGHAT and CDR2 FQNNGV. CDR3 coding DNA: TGTGCCAGCAGCTCCTACAGGGAGAGTATGGTGCCACCCCTCCACTTT. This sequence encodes CASSSYRESMVPPLHF.

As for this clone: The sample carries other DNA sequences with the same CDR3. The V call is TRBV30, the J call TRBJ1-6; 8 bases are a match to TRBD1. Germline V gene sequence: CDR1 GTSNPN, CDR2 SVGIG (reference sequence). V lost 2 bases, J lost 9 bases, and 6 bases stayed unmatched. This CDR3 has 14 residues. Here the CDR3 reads CAWSLGQASSPLHF. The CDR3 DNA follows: TGTGCCTGGAGTTTGGGACAGGCTAGTTCACCCCTCCACTTT.

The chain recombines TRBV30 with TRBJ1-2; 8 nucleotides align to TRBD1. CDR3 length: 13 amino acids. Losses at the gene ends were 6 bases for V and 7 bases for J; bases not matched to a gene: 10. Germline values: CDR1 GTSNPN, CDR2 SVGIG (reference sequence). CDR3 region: CACSTGAASGYTF. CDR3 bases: TGTGCCTGTTCGACAGGGGCCGCGAGTGGCTACACCTTC.

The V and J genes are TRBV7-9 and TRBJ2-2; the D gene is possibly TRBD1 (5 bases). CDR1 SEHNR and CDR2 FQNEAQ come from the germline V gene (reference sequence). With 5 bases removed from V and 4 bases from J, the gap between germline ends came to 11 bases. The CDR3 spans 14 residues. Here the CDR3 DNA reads TGTGCCAGCAGCGCAGGGTCGGGCACCGGGGAGCTGTTTTTT. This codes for CASSAGSGTGELFF.